A single TCR beta chain is shown here with its context. Antigen: not known. This entry is derived from a study of blood T cells in healthy people across ages. General study points: The study could not conclusively compare naive and antigen-experienced cells, given its unsorted PBMCs.

Alongside a J-beta primer mix, a sample-barcoded 5' primer served in a second PCR lasting about 7 to 12 cycles. Each CDR3 protein is one row after TCRdb ran MiXCR on the 5' RACE reads. The sample holds about 1.8 million distinct CDR3 sequences, 40% to 55% seen once. CDR3 length: 15 amino acids. V shed 6 bases, J shed 5 bases, and the junction held 12 bases outside the gene matches. Germline CDR1 reads MNHEY; CDR2 reads SMNVEV (reference sequence). The sequenced material came from blood. This clonotype originated in a woman aged 40 to 50 in good health. V gene TRBV27 combines with J gene TRBJ1-2; 7 bases align to TRBD1. The CDR3 is CASRGFGTAEYGYTF. The CDR3 DNA follows: TGTGCCAGCAGGGGGTTCGGGACAGCCGAATATGGCTACACCTTC.